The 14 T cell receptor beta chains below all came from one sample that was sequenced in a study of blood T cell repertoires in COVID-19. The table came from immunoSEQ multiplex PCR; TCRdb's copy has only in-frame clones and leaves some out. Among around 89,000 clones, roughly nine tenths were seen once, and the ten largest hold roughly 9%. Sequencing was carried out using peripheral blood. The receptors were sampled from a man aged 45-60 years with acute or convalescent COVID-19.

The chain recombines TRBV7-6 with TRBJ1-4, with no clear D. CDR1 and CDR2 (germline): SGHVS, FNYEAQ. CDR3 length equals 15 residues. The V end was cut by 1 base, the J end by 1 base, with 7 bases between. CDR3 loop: CASSLGPGTNEKLFF. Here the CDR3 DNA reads TGTGCCAGCAGCTTAGGTCCCGGAACTAATGAAAAACTGTTTTTT.

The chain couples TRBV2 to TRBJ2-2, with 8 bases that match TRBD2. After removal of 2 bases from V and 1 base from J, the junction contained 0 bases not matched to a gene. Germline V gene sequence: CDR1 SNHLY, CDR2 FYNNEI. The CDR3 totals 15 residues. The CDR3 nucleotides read TGTGCCAGCAGTGAACTAGCGGGGAACACCGGGGAGCTGTTTTTT. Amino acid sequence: CASSELAGNTGELFF.

The CDR3 bases are TGTGCTAGTGCCACGCCGGGGGGACGTCAGCCCCAGCATTTT. This gives the protein CASATPGGRQPQHF. The chain carries TRBV12-5 and TRBJ1-5; the D gene is possibly TRBD1 (5 bases). The germline CDR1 and CDR2 sequences are LGHNT and FRNRAP. CDR3 size: 14 residues. Trimming cost V 7 bases and J 6 bases, with 16 bases left between them.

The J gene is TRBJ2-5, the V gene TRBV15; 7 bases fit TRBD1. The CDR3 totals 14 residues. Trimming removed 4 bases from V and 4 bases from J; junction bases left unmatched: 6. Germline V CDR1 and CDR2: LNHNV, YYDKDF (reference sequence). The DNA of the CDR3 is TGTGCCACCAGCATTCACAGGGGAAGAGAGACCCAGTACTTC. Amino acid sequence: CATSIHRGRETQYF.

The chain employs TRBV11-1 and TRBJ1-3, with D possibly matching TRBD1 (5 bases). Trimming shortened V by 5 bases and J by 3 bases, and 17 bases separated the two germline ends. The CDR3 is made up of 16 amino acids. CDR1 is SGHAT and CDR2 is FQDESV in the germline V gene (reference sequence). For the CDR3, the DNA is TGTGCCAGCAGCGACCCTCCAGGGCCCCGTGGAAACACCATATATTTT. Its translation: CASSDPPGPRGNTIYF.

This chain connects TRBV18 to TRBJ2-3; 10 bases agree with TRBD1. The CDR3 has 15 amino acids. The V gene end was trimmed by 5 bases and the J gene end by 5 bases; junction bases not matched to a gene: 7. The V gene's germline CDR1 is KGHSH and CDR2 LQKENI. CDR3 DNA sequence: TGTGCCAGCTCAACGGGACAGGGGCTGAGAGATACGCAGTATTTT. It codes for CASSTGQGLRDTQYF.

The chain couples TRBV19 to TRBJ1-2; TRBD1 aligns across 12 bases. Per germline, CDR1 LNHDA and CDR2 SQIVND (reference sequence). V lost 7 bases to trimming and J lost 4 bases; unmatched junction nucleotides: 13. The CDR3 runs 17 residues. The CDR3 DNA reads TGTGCCAGTAATCCGGGACAGGGGGCCTCTAAGGGCTATGGCTACACCTTC. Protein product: CASNPGQGASKGYGYTF.

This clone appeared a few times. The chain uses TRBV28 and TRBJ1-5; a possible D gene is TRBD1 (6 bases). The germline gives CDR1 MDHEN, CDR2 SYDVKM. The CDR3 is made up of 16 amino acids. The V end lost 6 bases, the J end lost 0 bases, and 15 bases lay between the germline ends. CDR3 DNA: TGTGCCAGCAGCCCCCTGACAGGCCTTAGCAATCAGCCCCAGCATTTT. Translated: CASSPLTGLSNQPQHF.

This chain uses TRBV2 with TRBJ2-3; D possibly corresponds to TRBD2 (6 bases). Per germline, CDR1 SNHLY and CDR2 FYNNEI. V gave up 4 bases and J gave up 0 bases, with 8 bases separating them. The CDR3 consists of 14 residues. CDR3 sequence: CASSVRGSTDTQYF. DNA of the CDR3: TGTGCCAGCAGTGTACGGGGGAGCACAGATACGCAGTATTTT.

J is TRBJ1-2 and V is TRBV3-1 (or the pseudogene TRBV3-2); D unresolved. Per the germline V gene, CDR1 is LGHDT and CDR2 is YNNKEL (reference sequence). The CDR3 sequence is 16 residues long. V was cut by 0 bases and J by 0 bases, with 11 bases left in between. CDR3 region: CASSQDLVGSNYGYTF. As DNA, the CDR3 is TGTGCCAGCAGCCAAGATCTGGTGGGCTCTAACTATGGCTACACCTTC.

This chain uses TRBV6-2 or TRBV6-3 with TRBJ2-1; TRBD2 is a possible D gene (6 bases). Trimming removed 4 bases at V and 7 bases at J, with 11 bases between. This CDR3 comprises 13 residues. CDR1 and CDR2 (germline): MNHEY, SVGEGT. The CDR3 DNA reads TGTGCCAGCAGTTCCACTAGCCCTAATGAGCAGTTCTTC. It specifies CASSSTSPNEQFF.

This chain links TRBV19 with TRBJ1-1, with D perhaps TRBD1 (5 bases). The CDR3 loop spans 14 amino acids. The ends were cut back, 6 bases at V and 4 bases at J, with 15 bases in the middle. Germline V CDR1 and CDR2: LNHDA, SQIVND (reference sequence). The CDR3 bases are TGTGCCAGTAGCTTTGGGGGGGGTGGCACTGAAGCTTTCTTT. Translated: CASSFGGGGTEAFF.

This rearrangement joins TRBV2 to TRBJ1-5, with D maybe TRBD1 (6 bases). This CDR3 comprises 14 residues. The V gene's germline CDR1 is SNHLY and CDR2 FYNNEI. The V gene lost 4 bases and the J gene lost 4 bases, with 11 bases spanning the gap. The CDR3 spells CASSAGTRNQPQHF. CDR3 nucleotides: TGTGCCAGCAGTGCCGGGACAAGAAATCAGCCCCAGCATTTT.

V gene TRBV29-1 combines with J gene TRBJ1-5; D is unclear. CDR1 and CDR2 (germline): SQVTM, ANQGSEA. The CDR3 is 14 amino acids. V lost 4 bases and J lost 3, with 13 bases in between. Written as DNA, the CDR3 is TGCAGCGTTGGCAGGTGTGTGGACAATCAGCCCCAGCATTTT. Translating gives CSVGRCVDNQPQHF.